This T cell receptor beta chain was recorded in a study of blood T cell repertoires in COVID-19. The wider study: PBMCs, B-cell-depleted T cells, or T cells were the source of the cDNA or gDNA that made up the material.

CDR1 is SNHLY, CDR2 FYNNEI, per germline. This CDR3 is 12 amino acids long. V was cut by 9 bases and J by 4 bases, with 12 bases left in between. Clones were read by immunoSEQ multiplex PCR, and TCRdb kept only the in-frame ones, dropping some. The table records hundreds of thousands of clones, 80% to 90% of them present only once. The age range of participants was 18 to 89 years, with residence in about 25 US areas. Sample: PBMCs or T cells enriched from blood (not recorded which). The rearrangement uses TRBV2 and TRBJ1-2; weak D call: TRBD1 (5 bases). This receptor was taken from a woman aged 18-29 years who had recovered from COVID-19. DNA of the CDR3: TGTGCCAGGCCGGGACTCGGCTATGGCTACACCTTC. It specifies CARPGLGYGYTF.